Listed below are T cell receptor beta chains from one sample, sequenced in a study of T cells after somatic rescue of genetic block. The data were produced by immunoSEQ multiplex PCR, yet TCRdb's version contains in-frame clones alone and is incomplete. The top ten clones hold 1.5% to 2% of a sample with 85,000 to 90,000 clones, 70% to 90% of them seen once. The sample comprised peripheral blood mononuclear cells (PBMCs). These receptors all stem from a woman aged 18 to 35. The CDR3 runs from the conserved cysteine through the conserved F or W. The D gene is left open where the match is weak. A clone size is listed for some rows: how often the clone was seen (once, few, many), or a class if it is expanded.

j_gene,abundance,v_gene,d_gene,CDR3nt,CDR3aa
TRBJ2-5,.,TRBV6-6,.,TGTGCCACGAAGGGGGGGGAACTACAAGAGACCCAGTACTTC,CATKGGELQETQYF
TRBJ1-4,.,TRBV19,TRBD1,TGTGCCAGTAGTATAGCCCCACCCGCCAAGGGGGCCAATGAAAAACTGTTTTTT,CASSIAPPAKGANEKLFF
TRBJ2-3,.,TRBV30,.,TGTGCCTGGAAAGTGAGTGATACGCAGTATTTT,CAWKVSDTQYF
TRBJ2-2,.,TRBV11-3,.,TGTGCCAGCAGCTTCGGACTGAACACCGGGGAGCTGTTTTTT,CASSFGLNTGELFF
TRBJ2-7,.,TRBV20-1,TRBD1,TGCAGTGGACAGGGGAGAGACGAGCAGTACTTC,CSGQGRDEQYF
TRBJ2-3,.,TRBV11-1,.,TGTGCCAGCAGCCCCGACGGGCTTAGCACAGATACGCAGTATTTT,CASSPDGLSTDTQYF
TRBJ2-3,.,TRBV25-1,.,TGTGCCAGTGCTACTAGCTCCCTCACAGATACGCAGTATTTT,CASATSSLTDTQYF
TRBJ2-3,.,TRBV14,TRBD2,TGTGCCAGCAGCCTGGACGGGACTAGCGGGACGTCCACAGATACGCAGTATTTT,CASSLDGTSGTSTDTQYF
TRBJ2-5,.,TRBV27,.,TGTGCCAGCGGAGACCGTGAGACCCAGTACTTC,CASGDRETQYF
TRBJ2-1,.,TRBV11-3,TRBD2,TGTGCCAGCAGCTTGGCACCTACTAGCGGGAGATACAATGAGCAGTTCTTC,CASSLAPTSGRYNEQFF
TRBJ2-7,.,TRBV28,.,TGTGCCAGCAGTTTTCGGGTAACCTACGAGCAGTACTTC,CASSFRVTYEQYF
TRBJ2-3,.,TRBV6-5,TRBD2,TGTGCCAGCAGCTCTAGCGGGAGTCTCACAGATACGCAGTATTTT,CASSSSGSLTDTQYF
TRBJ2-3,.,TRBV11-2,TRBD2,TGTGCCAGCAGCGCCCCGGGACTAGCAACGGCAGATACGCAGTATTTT,CASSAPGLATADTQYF
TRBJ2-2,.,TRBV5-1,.,TGCGCCAGCAGCTTGCAGGGTACTGGCGGGGAGCTGTTTTTT,CASSLQGTGGELFF
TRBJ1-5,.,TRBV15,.,TGTGCCACCAGTTGGGCCAGCAATCAGCCCCAGCATTTT,CATSWASNQPQHF
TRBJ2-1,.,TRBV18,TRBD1,TGTGCCAGCTCACTGACCGGGACAGGGGTAAGCAATGAGCAGTTCTTC,CASSLTGTGVSNEQFF
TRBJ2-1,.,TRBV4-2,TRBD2,TGTGCCAGCAGCCGACTAGCGGGAGGGCCTAATGAGCAGTTCTTC,CASSRLAGGPNEQFF
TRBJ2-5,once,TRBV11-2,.,TGTGCCAGCAGTTTGGGGGGTACGGGGCTAGTCGGGGAGACCCAGTACTTC,CASSLGGTGLVGETQYF
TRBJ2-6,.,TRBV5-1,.,TGCGCCAGCAGGGGGCAGGGTCTCCCTGGGGCCAACGTCCTGACTTTC,CASRGQGLPGANVLTF
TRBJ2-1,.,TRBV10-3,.,TGTGCCATCAGTGATCCGGGTGAGGGTTACAATGAGCAGTTCTTC,CAISDPGEGYNEQFF
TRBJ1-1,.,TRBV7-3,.,TGTGCCAGCAGCTACAAAAAGGGGTCTGAAGCTTTCTTT,CASSYKKGSEAFF
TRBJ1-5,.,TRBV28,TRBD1,TGTGCCAGCAGTACGCCGGACAGGAGCTATCAGCCCCAGCATTTT,CASSTPDRSYQPQHF
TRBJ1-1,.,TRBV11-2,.,TGTGCCAGCAGCTCGCCCTATGGGAAAGCTTTCTTT,CASSSPYGKAFF
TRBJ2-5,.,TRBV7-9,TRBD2,TGTGCCTGGTTGACTAGCGGGGAGACCCAGTACTTC,CAWLTSGETQYF
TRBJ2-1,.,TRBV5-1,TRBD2,TGCGCCAGCAGCTGGGGACTAGCGGGAAATGAGCAGTTCTTC,CASSWGLAGNEQFF
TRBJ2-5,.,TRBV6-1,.,TGTGCCAGCAGGACCCTAGCTAGCGAGACCCAGTACTTC,CASRTLASETQYF
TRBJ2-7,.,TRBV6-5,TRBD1,TGTGCCAGCAGTCCCCTAGACAGGGTACCCTACGAGCAGTACTTC,CASSPLDRVPYEQYF
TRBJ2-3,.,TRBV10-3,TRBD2,TGTGCCATCAGTGCACTAGCGGGGGCCGATACGCAGTATTTT,CAISALAGADTQYF
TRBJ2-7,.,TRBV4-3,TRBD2,TGCGCCAGCAGCCAAGGGACTAGCCGTGCCTACGAGCAGTACTTC,CASSQGTSRAYEQYF
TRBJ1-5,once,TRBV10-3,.,TGTGCCATCGGACGGGACGGCCCTTATAGCAATCAGCCCCAGCATTTT,CAIGRDGPYSNQPQHF
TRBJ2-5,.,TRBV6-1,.,TGTGCCAGCAGTGGGGCCCCGGGGGAGACCCAGTACTTC,CASSGAPGETQYF
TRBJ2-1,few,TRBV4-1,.,TGCGCCAGCAGCCAAGGAATTAGAGGCTCCTACAATGAGCAGTTCTTC,CASSQGIRGSYNEQFF
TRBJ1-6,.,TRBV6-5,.,TGTGCCAGCAGTTACTCCCCGGCCGGGGCTAATTCACCCCTCCACTTT,CASSYSPAGANSPLHF
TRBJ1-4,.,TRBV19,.,TGTGCCAGTAGTATAGCGGCAGGGCCGGAGGAAAAACTGTTTTTT,CASSIAAGPEEKLFF
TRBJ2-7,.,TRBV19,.,TGTGCCAGTAGTATAATTTCGAACGGGGATAGCCGCTACGAGCAGTACTTC,CASSIISNGDSRYEQYF
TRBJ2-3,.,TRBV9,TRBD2,TGTGCCAGCAGCGTAGGGCCCGGGGGGAGCACAGATACGCAGTATTTT,CASSVGPGGSTDTQYF
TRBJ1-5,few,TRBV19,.,TGTGCCAGTAAAGACAGACCTTATAGCAATCAGCCCCAGCATTTT,CASKDRPYSNQPQHF
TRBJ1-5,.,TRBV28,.,TGTGCCAGCAGATCGGACCTCTCCGACAGGCCCAGTCTCAATCAGCCCCAGCATTTT,CASRSDLSDRPSLNQPQHF
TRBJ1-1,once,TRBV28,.,TGTGCCAGCAGTTTACCTACAGCCATGAACACTGAAGCTTTCTTT,CASSLPTAMNTEAFF
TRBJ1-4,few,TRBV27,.,TGTGCCAGCAGGCCCAGGGGACACGCTCTCAATGAAAAACTGTTTTTT,CASRPRGHALNEKLFF
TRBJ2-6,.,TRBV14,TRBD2,TGTGCCAGCAGCCAAGATAGCGGGAGGAGGGACTCTGGGGCCAACGTCCTGACTTTC,CASSQDSGRRDSGANVLTF
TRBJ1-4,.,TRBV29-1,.,TGCAGCGTTATTGATGCAACTAATGAAAAACTGTTTTTT,CSVIDATNEKLFF
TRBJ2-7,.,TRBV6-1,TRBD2,TGTGCCAGCAGTGGGACTAGCGGGAGCTACGAGCAGTACTTC,CASSGTSGSYEQYF
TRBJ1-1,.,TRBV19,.,TGTGCCAGTAGTATTTGGGGGGGAATGAACACTGAAGCTTTCTTT,CASSIWGGMNTEAFF
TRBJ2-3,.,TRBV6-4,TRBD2,TGTGCCAGCAGTGACTCGATAGCGGGAGGTACAGATACGCAGTATTTT,CASSDSIAGGTDTQYF